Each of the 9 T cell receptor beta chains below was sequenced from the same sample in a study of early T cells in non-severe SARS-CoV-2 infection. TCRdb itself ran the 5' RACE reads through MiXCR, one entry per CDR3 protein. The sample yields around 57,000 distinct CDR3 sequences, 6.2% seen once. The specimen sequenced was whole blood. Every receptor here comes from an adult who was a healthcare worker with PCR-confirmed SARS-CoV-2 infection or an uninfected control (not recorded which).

The CDR3 DNA follows: TGTGCCAGCAGCTTAGGAGGAGTTCCCTCTTACTTC. This translates into CASSLGGVPSYF. J is TRBJ2-7 and V is TRBV11-2; D is ambiguous. CDR1 SGHAT and CDR2 FQNNGV come from the germline V gene. The V end was cut by 1 base, the J end by 13 bases, with 14 bases between. The CDR3 extends over 12 amino acids.

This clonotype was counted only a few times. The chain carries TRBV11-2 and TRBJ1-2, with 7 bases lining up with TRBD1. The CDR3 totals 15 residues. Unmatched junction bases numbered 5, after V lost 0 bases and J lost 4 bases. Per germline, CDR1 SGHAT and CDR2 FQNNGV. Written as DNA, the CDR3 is TGTGCCAGCAGCTTAGACGCGACAGGGTCCTATGGCTACACCTTC. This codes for CASSLDATGSYGYTF.

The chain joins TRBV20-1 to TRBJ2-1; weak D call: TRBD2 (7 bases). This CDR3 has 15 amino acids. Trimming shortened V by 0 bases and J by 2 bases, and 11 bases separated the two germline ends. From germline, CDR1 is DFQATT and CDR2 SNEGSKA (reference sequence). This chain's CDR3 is CSARDPGGPYNEQFF. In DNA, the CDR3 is TGCAGTGCTAGAGATCCGGGGGGCCCCTACAATGAGCAGTTCTTC.

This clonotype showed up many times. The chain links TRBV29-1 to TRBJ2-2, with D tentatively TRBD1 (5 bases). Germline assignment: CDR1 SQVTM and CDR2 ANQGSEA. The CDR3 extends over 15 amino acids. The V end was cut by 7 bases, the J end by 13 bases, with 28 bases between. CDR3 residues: CSATFDSLQSGGLFF. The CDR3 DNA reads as TGCAGCGCCACATTTGACAGCCTACAGTCCGGCGGGCTGTTTTTT.

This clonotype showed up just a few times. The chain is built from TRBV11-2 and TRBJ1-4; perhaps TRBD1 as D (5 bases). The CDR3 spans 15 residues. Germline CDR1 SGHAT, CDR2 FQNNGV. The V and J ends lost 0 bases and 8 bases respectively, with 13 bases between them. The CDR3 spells CASSLELGVGEKLFF. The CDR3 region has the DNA TGTGCCAGCAGCTTAGAACTGGGGGTCGGGGAAAAACTGTTTTTT.

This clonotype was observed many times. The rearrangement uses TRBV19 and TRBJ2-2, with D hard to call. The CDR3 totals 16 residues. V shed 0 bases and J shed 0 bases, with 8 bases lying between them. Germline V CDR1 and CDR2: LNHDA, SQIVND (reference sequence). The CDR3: CASSIEDGANTGELFF. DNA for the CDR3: TGTGCCAGTAGTATAGAGGACGGCGCGAACACCGGGGAGCTGTTTTTT.

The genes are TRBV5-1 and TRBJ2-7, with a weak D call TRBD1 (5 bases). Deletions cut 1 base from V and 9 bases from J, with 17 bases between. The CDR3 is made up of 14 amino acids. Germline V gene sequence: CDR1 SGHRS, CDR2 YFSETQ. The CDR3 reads CASSLRAGYVRQYF. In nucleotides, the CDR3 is TGCGCCAGCAGCTTGAGGGCAGGGTATGTGCGGCAGTACTTC.

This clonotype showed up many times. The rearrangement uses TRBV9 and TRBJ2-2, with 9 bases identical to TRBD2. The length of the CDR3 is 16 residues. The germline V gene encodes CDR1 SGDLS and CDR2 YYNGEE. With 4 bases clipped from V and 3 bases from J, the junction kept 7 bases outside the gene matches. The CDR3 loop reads CASSTRLADHTGELFF. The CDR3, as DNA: TGTGCCAGCAGCACAAGACTAGCGGATCACACCGGGGAGCTGTTTTTT.

The CDR3 spells CSAIGRGPKNIQYF. The CDR3, as DNA: TGCAGTGCCATTGGGCGGGGTCCCAAAAACATTCAGTACTTC. The gene calls are TRBV20-1 and TRBJ2-4; a possible D gene is TRBD2 (6 bases). V was cut by 6 bases and J by 2 bases, with 14 bases left in between. Germline assignment: CDR1 DFQATT and CDR2 SNEGSKA (reference sequence). This CDR3 spans 14 amino acids.